The 8 T cell receptor beta chains in this list originate from one sample, sequenced in a study of liver allograft versus peripheral blood T cells. Study overall: Repertoires from peripheral blood of liver transplant recipients were compared with those inside their transplanted livers.

TCRdb re-called the reads with MiXCR, one entry per CDR3 protein. The data show 2,000 to 2,500 distinct CDR3 sequences, under 20% seen once. The source is a human patient who had a liver transplant. Some T cells may possibly be graft donor cells.

The chain has TRBV29-1 and TRBJ2-2; D is undetermined. This CDR3 is built from 9 residues. V shed 6 bases and J shed 6 bases, with 2 bases lying between them. Per germline, CDR1 SQVTM and CDR2 ANQGSEA. This CDR3 reads CSVPGELFF. As DNA, the CDR3 is TGCAGCGTACCCGGGGAGCTGTTTTTT.

Judged by abundance, this clonotype is large (0.1 to 1%). The rearrangement links TRBV6-1 to TRBJ2-7; D is unclear. Trimming pared 3 bases from V and 2 bases from J, leaving 8 bases between. The CDR3 is made up of 13 amino acids. CDR1 and CDR2 (germline): MNHNS, SASEGT. This CDR3 reads CASSETETYEQYV. CDR3 sequence (DNA): TGTGCCAGCAGTGAGACGGAAACCTACGAGCAGTACGTC.

This clonotype is classed as medium-sized. This chain connects TRBV6-2 or TRBV6-3 to TRBJ1-6, with D uncertain. V was pared by 2 bases and J by 11 bases, with 4 bases between. This CDR3 is 11 amino acids long. Germline CDR1 is MNHEY and CDR2 is SVGEGT. The CDR3 region has the DNA TGTGCCAGCAGTTACGGTCCACCCCTCCACTTT. It is translated as CASSYGPPLHF.

About this clonotype itself: A far more abundant clone sits one base away, making this likely a read error. The chain employs TRBV6-6 and TRBJ1-4; D remains unclear. The ends were cut back, 2 bases at V and 0 bases at J, with 7 bases in the middle. Germline-derived CDR1 and CDR2 are MNHNY and SVGAGI (reference sequence). The length of the CDR3 is 15 residues. The CDR3 sequence is CASSYTTTTNEKLFF. The DNA of the CDR3 is TGTGCCAGCAGTTACACGACAACAACTAATGAAAAACTGTTTTTT.

V and J are TRBV9 and TRBJ1-4; no clear D. Per the germline V gene, CDR1 is SGDLS and CDR2 is YYNGEE. Trimming removed 0 bases at V and 3 bases at J, with 9 bases between. The CDR3 spans 15 residues. Here the CDR3 DNA reads TGTGCCAGCAGCGTAGGGGCGGGATCTAATGAAAAACTGTTTTTT. It translates to CASSVGAGSNEKLFF. Combining the CDR3 with reference TRBV9 and TRBJ1-4 gives the whole variable domain DSGVTQTPKHLITATGQRVTLRCSPRSGDLSVYWYQQSLDQGLQFLIQYYNGEERAKGNILERFSAQQFPDLHSELNLSSLELGDSALYFCASSVGAGSNEKLFFGSGTQLSVL.

This clonotype is medium-sized by share. This CDR3 reads CASSIWTGANTEAFF. CDR3 nucleotide sequence: TGTGCCAGTAGTATATGGACAGGGGCGAACACTGAAGCTTTCTTT. The chain combines TRBV19 with TRBJ1-1, with 9 bases aligning to TRBD1. The junction had 2 bases not matched to a gene; V was cut back by 2 bases and J by 1 base. The CDR3 is 15 residues long. CDR1 is LNHDA and CDR2 is SQIVND in the germline V gene (reference sequence).

By share, this clonotype counts as large (0.1 to 1%). V is TRBV27 and J is TRBJ1-3; TRBD1 is a possible D gene (5 bases). This CDR3 contains 15 residues. Germline-derived CDR1 and CDR2 are MNHEY and SMNVEV (reference sequence). Between the trimmed V and J ends, which lost 5 bases and 0 bases, there was a span of 11 bases. As DNA, the CDR3 is TGTGCCAGCAGTCCTCAGGGTTCCTCTGGAAACACCATATATTTT. Residues: CASSPQGSSGNTIYF.

This clonotype rates as medium-sized. The chain has TRBV6-1 and TRBJ2-7, with no clear D. The CDR3 length is 12 residues. The ends were cut back, 1 base at V and 4 bases at J, with 5 bases in the middle. The germline V gene has CDR1 MNHNS and CDR2 SASEGT. As DNA, the CDR3 is TGTGCCAGCAGTGAAGTGTGGTACGAGCAGTACTTC. Protein product: CASSEVWYEQYF.